This T cell receptor (beta chain) was profiled in a study of blood T cell repertoires in COVID-19. Authors' data handling: By means of reference gene primer amplification, nucleated cell counts were estimated. Assay: immunoSEQ multiplex PCR; the TCRdb copy retains only in-frame clones and omits some. For V, J and clone size, that table is used; D and trimming come from the DNA. The table has more than 250,000 clones, roughly 90% seen once. Germline V lookup: CDR1 SGHVS, CDR2 FNYEAQ. Trimming removed 5 bases at V and 0 bases at J, with 14 bases between. The CDR3 is made up of 15 amino acids. Participants were aged about 18 to 100 years, lived in 25 or so US areas, and enrolled virtually. Participant-reported clinical history was the basis for cohort assignment. What the recovered Cohort 3 donors had was two negative PCRs, clearance, or symptom resolution.

This sequence was found in a woman in her twenties or thirties who had recovered from COVID-19. The gene calls are TRBV7-6 and TRBJ2-7, with D possibly being TRBD2 (6 bases). Material: PBMCs or T cells enriched from blood (not recorded which). The CDR3 DNA sequence: TGTGCCAGCAGCGGGGGGAGACTGGCCTCCTACGAGCAGTACTTC. Amino acid sequence: CASSGGRLASYEQYF.